There are a few counts of the clone carrying this T cell receptor (beta chain). The CDR3 consists of 12 residues. In germline, CDR1 is ENHRY, CDR2 SYGVKD. V was cut by 5 bases and J by 5 bases, with 9 bases left in between. As handled by the study authors: Nucleated cell number was recorded as an estimate derived from reference gene primer amplification. Using immunoSEQ multiplex PCR, the repertoire was profiled, and TCRdb retains in-frame clones only, with some absent. That table gives V, J and clone size, and the DNA gave D and trimming. The table lists 200,000 to 250,000 clones, around nine tenths of them singletons. The record originates from a study of blood T cell repertoires in COVID-19. At the level of the study: The origin of the acute and convalescent COVID-19 samples was the United States, Italy and Spain.

The genes are TRBV10-3 and TRBJ2-5, with D possibly being TRBD2 (6 bases). The sample taken for sequencing was peripheral blood. This sequence was found in a man aged 18 to 29 with active or convalescent COVID-19. The CDR3 sequence is CAISPGEETQYF. The CDR3 coding sequence is TGTGCCATCAGTCCGGGGGAGGAGACCCAGTACTTC.